The 18 T cell receptor beta chains presented below share a single source sample, sequenced in a study of blood T cell repertoires in COVID-19. Data came from immunoSEQ multiplex PCR; TCRdb stores just in-frame clones and leaves some out. The repertoire includes 120,000 to 150,000 clones, roughly nine tenths of them detected once, and less than 4% sits in the top ten. The material sequenced was peripheral blood. The receptors were gathered from a woman aged 60 to 75 with active COVID-19.

This sequence joins TRBV28 and TRBJ1-4; no clear D. Germline CDR1 and CDR2: MDHEN and SYDVKM. V was shortened by 6 bases and J by 0 bases, with 11 bases between the two germline ends. CDR3 length: 15 amino acids. CDR3: CASRNPGATNEKLFF. The DNA of the CDR3 is TGTGCCAGCAGGAATCCAGGCGCAACTAATGAAAAACTGTTTTTT. The whole variable domain, filled in from reference TRBV28 and TRBJ1-4, reads DVKVTQSSRYLVKRTGEKVFLECVQDMDHENMFWYRQDPGLGLRLIYFSYDVKMKEKGDIPEGYSVSREKKERFSLILESASTNQTSMYLCASRNPGATNEKLFFGSGTQLSVL.

This rearrangement joins TRBV7-2 to TRBJ1-2; the D is unclear. The V gene lost 5 bases and the J gene lost 5 bases, with 15 bases spanning the gap. In germline, CDR1 is SGHTA, CDR2 FQGNSA. The CDR3 consists of 14 residues. The CDR3, as DNA: TGTGCCAGCAGCCCGACGACGGGAAGGTATGGCTACACCTTC. The encoded protein is CASSPTTGRYGYTF.

The rearrangement links TRBV28 to TRBJ2-5; 7 nucleotides agree with TRBD2. This CDR3 is built from 16 residues. Germline CDR1 is MDHEN and CDR2 is SYDVKM. Unmatched junction bases numbered 15, after V lost 6 bases and J lost 5 bases. CDR3 protein: CASRRTSAGLWETQYF. CDR3 in DNA: TGTGCCAGCAGAAGAACTAGCGCGGGACTCTGGGAGACCCAGTACTTC.

This chain uses TRBV7-3 with TRBJ2-3; D may be TRBD2 (6 bases). CDR3 size: 15 residues. Trimming took off 2 bases at V and 0 bases at J, with 9 bases between the two ends. Germline CDR1 is SGHTA and CDR2 is FQGTGA. CDR3: CASSLGGASTDTQYF. Written as DNA, the CDR3 is TGTGCCAGCAGCTTAGGCGGGGCGAGCACAGATACGCAGTATTTT.

The V call is TRBV7-9, the J call TRBJ2-7; TRBD1 matches at 10 bases. Germline V gives CDR1 SEHNR, CDR2 FQNEAQ (reference sequence). The junction had 9 bases not matched to a gene; V was cut back by 5 bases and J by 5 bases. The CDR3 covers 15 residues. Here the CDR3 reads CASSTRTGGMDEQYF. The CDR3 coding sequence is TGTGCCAGCAGCACCCGGACAGGGGGTATGGACGAGCAGTACTTC.

The chain employs TRBV6-5 and TRBJ2-3, with D perhaps TRBD2 (6 bases). This CDR3 is 16 amino acids long. Between the trimmed V and J ends, which lost 0 bases and 6 bases, there was a span of 16 bases. Per the germline V gene, CDR1 is MNHEY and CDR2 is SVGAGI. CDR3 residues: CASSYSRLGSGDTQYF. DNA of the CDR3: TGTGCCAGCAGTTACTCGCGACTGGGGAGCGGGGATACGCAGTATTTT.

The V gene is TRBV19, the J gene TRBJ2-4, with D unclear. The ends were cut back, 5 bases at V and 7 bases at J, with 15 bases in the middle. Germline CDR1 and CDR2: LNHDA and SQIVND (reference sequence). The CDR3 has 14 residues. This chain's CDR3 is CASSPPARSNIQYF. CDR3 DNA: TGTGCCAGTAGTCCCCCCGCCAGGTCGAACATTCAGTACTTC.

The chain joins TRBV28 to TRBJ2-2; the match to TRBD1 covers 7 bases. Germline V gives CDR1 MDHEN, CDR2 SYDVKM. This CDR3 comprises 18 residues. V shed 8 bases and J 5 bases; nucleotides not matched to a gene: 20. CDR3 amino acids: CASRLMNMDRLETGELFF. DNA for the CDR3: TGTGCCAGCCGACTAATGAACATGGACAGGTTGGAAACCGGGGAGCTGTTTTTT.

The rearrangement uses TRBV7-2 and TRBJ2-7, with TRBD2 matching 7 bases. The CDR3 contains 13 residues. Germline loops: CDR1 SGHTA, CDR2 FQGNSA. Trimming removed 5 bases from V and 2 bases from J; junction bases left unmatched: 3. In DNA, the CDR3 is TGTGCCAGCAGCCCGGGAGGTCCCTACGAGCAGTACTTC. It is translated as CASSPGGPYEQYF.

The chain links TRBV4-3 to TRBJ1-1, with 10 bases lining up with TRBD1. This CDR3 is 17 amino acids long. From germline, CDR1 is LGHNA and CDR2 YSLEER. After removal of 1 base from V and 5 bases from J, the junction contained 10 bases not matched to a gene. CDR3 region: CASSQAGLDRGLTEAFF. CDR3 nucleotide sequence: TGCGCCAGCAGCCAAGCTGGCCTGGACAGGGGGTTAACTGAAGCTTTCTTT.

This clone was counted once. The chain uses TRBV10-3 and TRBJ2-1, with D tentatively TRBD2 (5 bases). Deletions cut 6 bases from V and 0 bases from J, with 15 bases between. Germline lookup yields CDR1 ENHRY and CDR2 SYGVKD. The CDR3 is made up of 16 amino acids. For the CDR3, the DNA is TGTGCCATCAGGGGGAGCGGCACTTCCTCCTACAATGAGCAGTTCTTC. Amino acids: CAIRGSGTSSYNEQFF.

This clone was seen once. The rearrangement joins TRBV7-9 to TRBJ2-2; a possible D gene is TRBD2 (6 bases). CDR1 and CDR2 (germline): SEHNR, FQNEAQ (reference sequence). V was pared by 2 bases and J by 0 bases, with 13 bases between. The CDR3 is 17 amino acids. The CDR3 bases are TGTGCCAGCAGCTTAAGGGATGGCGGGACGAACACCGGGGAGCTGTTTTTT. Its translation is CASSLRDGGTNTGELFF.

The chain links TRBV28 to TRBJ2-2; TRBD2 agrees at 8 bases. CDR1 is MDHEN and CDR2 is SYDVKM in the germline V gene. The CDR3 extends over 16 amino acids. V was pared by 1 base and J by 2 bases, with 3 bases of the junction left unmatched. The DNA for the CDR3 is TGTGCCAGCAGTTTATTGGCGGGAGGAAACACCGGGGAGCTGTTTTTT. It yields the protein CASSLLAGGNTGELFF.

This clone was detected once. The chain is built from TRBV5-1 and TRBJ2-3; 7 nucleotides align to TRBD2. Germline lookup yields CDR1 SGHRS and CDR2 YFSETQ. The CDR3 has 15 residues. The V gene end was trimmed by 0 bases and the J gene end by 5 bases; junction bases not matched to a gene: 6. The CDR3 coding sequence is TGCGCCAGCAGCTTGGTCCCGGGGAGGGGAGATACGCAGTATTTT. Translated: CASSLVPGRGDTQYF. The entire variable domain, with the rest obtained from reference TRBV5-1 and TRBJ2-3, is as follows: KAGVTQTPRYLIKTRGQQVTLSCSPISGHRSVSWYQQTPGQGLQFLFEYFSETQRNKGNFPGRFSGRQFSNSRSEMNVSTLELGDSALYLCASSLVPGRGDTQYFGPGTRLTVL.

The chain carries TRBV28 and TRBJ1-6; 9 nucleotides align to TRBD1. This CDR3 spans 15 amino acids. CDR1 MDHEN and CDR2 SYDVKM come from the germline V gene. Trimming at V came to 2 bases and at J to 10 bases, leaving 6 bases not matched to a gene. CDR3 in amino acids: CASSLGQGWFSPLHF. The CDR3 bases are TGTGCCAGCAGTTTAGGACAGGGGTGGTTCTCACCCCTCCACTTT.

The chain is built from TRBV28 and TRBJ2-5, with D perhaps TRBD1 (6 bases). Deletions cut 5 bases from V and 5 bases from J, with 18 bases between. Germline V CDR1 and CDR2: MDHEN, SYDVKM. The CDR3 loop spans 15 amino acids. As DNA, the CDR3 is TGTGCCAGCAGTCCCCTGGGCAGGGGTAGGGAGACCCAGTACTTC. This sequence encodes CASSPLGRGRETQYF.

The V call is TRBV19, the J call TRBJ2-7, with TRBD2 matching over 10 bases. V gave up 3 bases and J gave up 5 bases; unmatched junction bases: 7. The CDR3 consists of 15 residues. Germline CDR1 is LNHDA and CDR2 is SQIVND (reference sequence). CDR3 nucleotide sequence: TGTGCCAGTAGTATGTGGCTAGCGGGAGACCACGAGCAGTACTTC. It yields the protein CASSMWLAGDHEQYF.

The chain has TRBV9 and TRBJ1-2; 10 bases map to TRBD1. Per the germline V gene, CDR1 is SGDLS and CDR2 is YYNGEE. The CDR3 is 15 residues long. Trimming cost V 0 bases and J 3 bases; bases outside gene matches: 2. The CDR3 region is CASSVGQGADYGYTF. DNA of the CDR3: TGTGCCAGCAGCGTAGGACAGGGGGCAGACTATGGCTACACCTTC.